This T cell receptor (beta chain) emerged from a study of T cells in Graves' hyperthyroidism and ophthalmopathy. The diagnoses drew upon clinical symptoms, serum thyroxine and TRAb, thyroid ultrasound and orbital computed tomography. V dropped 3 bases and J dropped 4; count of bases not matched to a gene: 4. Germline values: CDR1 SGHAT, CDR2 FQDESV (reference sequence). This CDR3 contains 14 residues. The CDR3 regions of TCR beta were amplified from RNA transcripts. HTBI primers were employed in a first-round RT-PCR of the TCR CDR3. TCRdb fed the multiplex PCR reads into MiXCR, producing one record per CDR3 protein. The sample consists of about 180,000 distinct CDR3 sequences, about a sixth of them appearing once. This clonotype was found a few times.

V gene TRBV11-1 combines with J gene TRBJ2-7; 9 bases are a match to TRBD2. The clonotype comes from a woman aged 50 to 60 with Graves' hyperthyroidism. The source material was blood. DNA for the CDR3: TGTGCCAGCAGCTTTTTGCGGGGGGGTTACGAGCAGTACTTC. Amino acid sequence: CASSFLRGGYEQYF.